These 25 T cell receptor beta chains were all obtained from the same sample, sequenced in a study of early T cells in non-severe SARS-CoV-2 infection. TCRdb itself ran the 5' RACE reads through MiXCR, one entry per CDR3 protein. The repertoire holds roughly 56,000 distinct CDR3 sequences, with more than 9.5% as singletons. The sequenced material came from whole blood. All receptors come from an adult who was a healthcare worker with PCR-confirmed SARS-CoV-2 infection or an uninfected control (not recorded which).

This clonotype was seen ten or more times. V gene TRBV7-3 combines with J gene TRBJ2-1; tentatively, D is TRBD1 (6 bases). The CDR3 runs 15 residues. The V end lost 2 bases, the J end lost 7 bases, and 15 bases lay between the germline ends. Germline CDR1 is SGHTA and CDR2 is FQGTGA. The CDR3 sequence: CASSLEGDRGNEQFF. CDR3 nucleotide sequence: TGTGCCAGCAGCTTAGAGGGGGATAGGGGGAATGAGCAGTTCTTC.

This clonotype was detected many times. The chain links TRBV5-1 to TRBJ2-5; a possible D gene is TRBD1 (5 bases). V was pared by 0 bases and J by 3 bases, with 9 bases between. Germline CDR1 SGHRS, CDR2 YFSETQ. This CDR3 contains 14 residues. The CDR3 coding sequence is TGCGCCAGCAGCTTGGCTGGCAGGGAAGAGACCCAGTACTTC. Translated: CASSLAGREETQYF.

Concerning this clonotype itself: The conserved closing phenylalanine or tryptophan is absent in this CDR3, likely reflecting a read error. The chain has TRBV29-1 and TRBJ1-2; TRBD1 aligns across 10 bases. Germline lookup yields CDR1 SQVTM and CDR2 ANQGSEA. The trim removed 5 bases at V and 2 bases at J, leaving 8 bases unmatched. The CDR3 sequence is 15 residues long. The CDR3 DNA reads TGCAGCGTTTCGGGACAGGGGCTGAAGAACTATGGCTACACCTTG. The encoded protein is CSVSGQGLKNYGYTL.

At least ten counts were recorded for this clonotype. The J gene is TRBJ1-1, the V gene TRBV30; D is ambiguous. Germline values: CDR1 GTSNPN, CDR2 SVGIG (reference sequence). Trimming stripped 4 bases from V and 3 bases from J, with 9 bases between. The CDR3 is 12 residues long. The CDR3 DNA reads as TGTGCCTGGACGGGTGGAGACACTGAAGCTTTCTTT. This codes for CAWTGGDTEAFF.

This clonotype was seen a few times. The rearrangement joins TRBV29-1 to TRBJ2-7; the match to TRBD1 covers 7 bases. The CDR3 totals 13 residues. The ends lost 5 bases at V and 1 base at J; junction bases unmatched: 5. The germline V gene has CDR1 SQVTM and CDR2 ANQGSEA. CDR3 region: CSVSDRASYEQYF. CDR3 in DNA: TGCAGCGTTTCAGACAGGGCGTCCTACGAGCAGTACTTC.

A few counts support this clonotype. The J gene is TRBJ2-5, the V gene TRBV3-1; 8 bases are a match to TRBD1. Germline values: CDR1 LGHDT, CDR2 YNNKEL (reference sequence). The trim removed 0 bases at V and 4 bases at J, leaving 10 bases unmatched. The length of the CDR3 is 17 residues. The CDR3 DNA sequence: TGTGCCAGCAGCCAAGATCGGAGCAGGGGGCGAGGAGAGACCCAGTACTTC. Its protein product is CASSQDRSRGRGETQYF.

This clonotype was seen a handful of times. This chain joins TRBV24-1 and TRBJ2-3; unclear D gene. The V gene lost 3 bases and the J gene lost 2 bases, with 17 bases spanning the gap. CDR1 is KGHDR and CDR2 is SFDVKD in the germline V gene. The CDR3 is made up of 17 amino acids. In nucleotides, the CDR3 is TGTGCCACCAGTGATAGGACCGAGGCGGCTCACACAGATACGCAGTATTTT. Its translation: CATSDRTEAAHTDTQYF.

This clonotype was detected ten times or more. V and J are TRBV19 and TRBJ2-5; D perhaps matches TRBD1 (6 bases). From germline, CDR1 is LNHDA and CDR2 SQIVND (reference sequence). V was clipped by 4 bases and J by 0 bases, with 15 bases between them. The length of the CDR3 is 16 residues. CDR3 sequence: CASSNRDTLYQETQYF. The CDR3 bases are TGTGCCAGTAGTAACCGGGACACCTTGTACCAAGAGACCCAGTACTTC.

This clonotype has at least ten counts. The chain joins TRBV3-1 to TRBJ2-7; D is possibly TRBD2 (5 bases). V gave up 3 bases and J gave up 2 bases, with 8 bases separating them. This CDR3 comprises 13 residues. Germline CDR1 and CDR2: LGHDT and YNNKEL (reference sequence). The CDR3 DNA is TGTGCCAGCAGCCAGACGGGGACCTACGAGCAGTACTTC. It specifies CASSQTGTYEQYF.

The chain employs TRBV7-9 and TRBJ1-2, with unresolved D. V dropped 1 base and J dropped 5 bases, with 8 bases sitting between them. The CDR3 is 13 residues long. In germline, CDR1 is SEHNR, CDR2 FQNEAQ (reference sequence). The CDR3 DNA follows: TGTGCCAGCAGCTTAGAGAGGGTTTATGGCTACACCTTC. As protein: CASSLERVYGYTF.

The V call is TRBV5-4, the J call TRBJ2-7; D gene ambiguous. The ends were cut back, 0 bases at V and 3 bases at J, with 4 bases in the middle. The CDR3 length is 12 residues. Germline values: CDR1 SGHNT, CDR2 YYREEE (reference sequence). Written as DNA, the CDR3 is TGTGCCAGCAGCTTGGACGACTACGAGCAGTACTTC. Protein product: CASSLDDYEQYF.

The rearrangement uses TRBV30 and TRBJ2-7; TRBD2 is a possible D gene (5 bases). CDR3 size: 13 residues. The germline V and J ends were trimmed by 3 bases and 5 bases, with 14 bases remaining between them. CDR1 and CDR2 from the germline V gene are GTSNPN and SVGIG (reference sequence). The CDR3 sequence: CAWSAIWRNEQYF. The CDR3 DNA follows: TGTGCCTGGAGCGCAATATGGAGGAACGAGCAGTACTTC.

This clonotype was seen only a few times. The chain links TRBV11-2 to TRBJ1-1, with D maybe TRBD1 (5 bases). There are 17 residues in the CDR3. CDR1 and CDR2 (germline): SGHAT, FQNNGV. Trimming took off 3 bases at V and 5 bases at J, with 22 bases between the two ends. The CDR3 loop is CASSFSSWGGQRTEAFF. The CDR3 coding sequence is TGTGCCAGCAGCTTCTCCTCTTGGGGCGGGCAGAGGACTGAAGCTTTCTTT. The full variable domain, rest sourced from reference TRBV11-2 and TRBJ1-1, is EAGVAQSPRYKIIEKRQSVAFWCNPISGHATLYWYQQILGQGPKLLIQFQNNGVVDDSQLPKDRFSAERLKGVDSTLKIQPAKLEDSAVYLCASSFSSWGGQRTEAFFGQGTRLTVV.

This sequence joins TRBV12-5 and TRBJ2-3; no clear D. V lost 6 bases, J lost 4 bases, and 8 bases lay in between. Per germline, CDR1 LGHNT and CDR2 FRNRAP. There are 12 residues in the CDR3. Here the CDR3 reads CASGSRPDTQYF. The CDR3 nucleotides are TGTGCTAGTGGATCCCGGCCAGATACGCAGTATTTT.

This clonotype was counted between two and nine times. The genes are TRBV20-1 and TRBJ2-7; 12 nucleotides match TRBD2. Unmatched junction bases numbered 5, after V lost 5 bases and J lost 6 bases. The CDR3 runs 13 residues. From germline, CDR1 is DFQATT and CDR2 SNEGSKA (reference sequence). The CDR3: CSAGTSGLSEQYF. In nucleotides, the CDR3 is TGCAGTGCTGGGACTAGCGGGCTGAGCGAGCAGTACTTC.

The rearrangement uses TRBV9 and TRBJ1-1, with D maybe TRBD1 (6 bases). V was clipped by 0 bases and J by 6 bases, with 9 bases between them. Germline CDR1 SGDLS, CDR2 YYNGEE. This CDR3 spans 13 amino acids. The CDR3 sequence is CASSVVHRAEAFF. The CDR3 DNA follows: TGTGCCAGCAGCGTAGTGCACAGGGCTGAAGCTTTCTTT.

This clonotype was detected only a few times. As DNA, the CDR3 is TGTGCCAGCAGCGTATTTACTAGCGGGGGGGCCGGTGAGCAGTTCTTC. Translating gives CASSVFTSGGAGEQFF. This chain uses TRBV9 with TRBJ2-1; 13 bases map to TRBD2. The CDR3 totals 16 residues. CDR1 and CDR2 (germline): SGDLS, YYNGEE. With 1 base clipped from V and 9 bases from J, the junction kept 7 bases outside the gene matches.

In its sample, this clonotype was seen many times. The rearrangement uses TRBV29-1 and TRBJ1-1; D is perhaps TRBD1 (5 bases). The CDR3 is 13 amino acids. V was cut by 1 base and J by 1 base, with 7 bases left in between. CDR1 and CDR2 from the germline V gene are SQVTM and ANQGSEA. The CDR3 nucleotides read TGCAGCGTTGAAGGAGGGACGAACACTGAAGCTTTCTTT. This codes for CSVEGGTNTEAFF.

The sample holds many counts of this clonotype. The chain employs TRBV6-5 and TRBJ2-1, with D hard to call. Between the trimmed V and J ends, which lost 0 bases and 9 bases, there was a span of 9 bases. The germline V gene has CDR1 MNHEY and CDR2 SVGAGI. The CDR3 has 13 residues. The CDR3 coding sequence is TGTGCCAGCAGTTACTCGGAAGGATCTGAGCAGTTCTTC. This translates into CASSYSEGSEQFF.

The table lists this clonotype with many counts. This chain joins TRBV25-1 and TRBJ2-3; tentatively, D is TRBD2 (5 bases). Germline loops: CDR1 MGHDK, CDR2 SYGVNS. The CDR3 is 13 amino acids. V lost 9 bases and J lost 0, with 10 bases in between. The chain's CDR3 is CASRRPSTDTQYF. CDR3 DNA sequence: TGTGCCAGTAGGAGGCCCAGCACAGATACGCAGTATTTT.

There are a few counts of this clonotype. V gene TRBV7-9 combines with J gene TRBJ2-3, with 12 bases matching TRBD2. Germline V lookup: CDR1 SEHNR, CDR2 FQNEAQ (reference sequence). The CDR3 runs to 16 residues. The trim removed 5 bases at V and 2 bases at J, leaving 5 bases unmatched. The CDR3 coding sequence is TGTGCCAGCAGCGCCGGACTAGCGGGAATCACAGATACGCAGTATTTT. This gives the protein CASSAGLAGITDTQYF.

A word on this clonotype: This may arise from a read error, as a much more abundant clone is one base away. This chain uses TRBV28 with TRBJ2-1; 13 nucleotides align to TRBD2. This CDR3 is 17 amino acids long. Germline CDR1 MDHEN, CDR2 SYDVKM. Trimming cost V 0 bases and J 6 bases; bases outside gene matches: 5. As DNA, the CDR3 is TGTGCCAGCAGTTTATGGTGGACTAGCGGGAGAGGCAATGAGCAGTTCTTC. Translating it yields CASSLWWTSGRGNEQFF.

This clonotype was observed a few times. The rearrangement joins TRBV5-4 to TRBJ2-4; 8 bases match TRBD1. Trimming cost V 3 bases and J 3 bases; bases outside gene matches: 11. The germline gives CDR1 SGHNT, CDR2 YYREEE (reference sequence). The CDR3 has 17 residues. As DNA, the CDR3 is TGTGCCAGCAGCTCCAAAGGAGGACAGGGCGGCAAAAACATTCAGTACTTC. Protein sequence: CASSSKGGQGGKNIQYF. The variable domain in full, with the rest retrieved from reference TRBV5-4 and TRBJ2-4, is ETGVTQSPTHLIKTRGQQVTLRCSSQSGHNTVSWYQQALGQGPQFIFQYYREEENGRGNFPPRFSGLQFPNYSSELNVNALELDDSALYLCASSSKGGQGGKNIQYFGAGTRLSVL.

The chain is built from TRBV3-1 and TRBJ2-5; a weak D match, TRBD1 (6 bases). The germline V and J ends were trimmed by 0 bases and 5 bases, with 13 bases remaining between them. The length of the CDR3 is 15 residues. Germline V gene sequence: CDR1 LGHDT, CDR2 YNNKEL (reference sequence). CDR3 sequence (DNA): TGTGCCAGCAGCCAAGATCGAGGGGGTGACGAGACCCAGTACTTC. Translation gives CASSQDRGGDETQYF.

This clonotype was seen only a few times. The rearrangement uses TRBV29-1 and TRBJ2-5; the D is unclear. Germline CDR1 and CDR2: SQVTM and ANQGSEA. V gave up 1 base and J gave up 0 bases, with 6 bases separating them. The CDR3 contains 13 residues. The CDR3 DNA reads as TGCAGCGTTGAAGTTCCGTACCAAGAGACCCAGTACTTC. Encoded protein: CSVEVPYQETQYF.